This entry lists 32 T cell receptor beta chains sequenced from one sample in a study of regulatory T cells in long-lasting Graves disease. This sample's time point: newly diagnosed GD, antithyroid drugs for less than 3 months. Generation of the TCR library employed RNA extracted from PBMCs. Arm-PCR of CDR3 regions with iRepertoire HTBI primers generated TCR beta libraries. TCRdb reprocessed the multiplex PCR reads with MiXCR, giving one entry per CDR3 protein. Among hundreds of thousands of distinct CDR3 sequences, less than 20% were seen once, and the ten largest hold approximately 20%. This same sample was also taken into another study, of T cells in Graves' hyperthyroidism and ophthalmopathy.

The sequencing used peripheral blood mononuclear cells (PBMCs), collected at new diagnosis, from a patient treated with antithyroid drugs. Source of these receptors: a woman younger than 45 with Graves disease.

The rearrangement joins TRBV28 to TRBJ1-2, with D maybe TRBD1 (5 bases). The germline V gene has CDR1 MDHEN and CDR2 SYDVKM. The CDR3 sequence is 13 residues long. Deletions cut 1 base from V and 8 bases from J, with 11 bases between. CDR3 DNA sequence: TGTGCCAGCAGTTTATTTCAGGAGGGGGGCTACACCTTC. Translating gives CASSLFQEGGYTF.

In this sample, this clonotype turned up many times. The J gene is TRBJ2-4, the V gene TRBV28, with a tentative D call TRBD2 (5 bases). In germline, CDR1 is MDHEN, CDR2 SYDVKM. The V end was cut by 6 bases, the J end by 1 base, with 13 bases between. There are 15 residues in the CDR3. The CDR3 region has the DNA TGTGCCAGCAGAGAGGGCCTCAGGGCCAAAAACATTCAGTACTTC. Encoded protein: CASREGLRAKNIQYF.

Comment on this clonotype: The final CDR3 position lacks the conserved phenylalanine or tryptophan, pointing to a likely read error. The chain links TRBV6-2 or TRBV6-3 to TRBJ1-4; D may be TRBD1 (6 bases). Germline CDR1 reads MNHEY; CDR2 reads SVGEGT. V was cut by 5 bases and J by 3 bases, with 10 bases left in between. This CDR3 is built from 14 residues. CDR3 sequence: CASSDGQPNEKLFI. CDR3 nucleotide sequence: TGTGCCAGCAGTGACGGACAGCCTAATGAAAAACTGTTTATT.

This clonotype was seen many times. V usage is TRBV18 and J usage is TRBJ2-5, with 11 bases lining up with TRBD2. J gave up 2 bases and V 8 bases, and 4 bases lay outside the gene matches. CDR3 size: 14 residues. Looked up from germline, CDR1 is KGHSH and CDR2 is LQKENI. CDR3 in DNA: TGTGCCAGCAGCCGACTAGCGGGGCAAGAGACCCAGTACTTC. Amino acid sequence: CASSRLAGQETQYF.

This clonotype was detected a few times. The chain has TRBV7-9 and TRBJ1-3; tentative D call: TRBD1 (6 bases). This CDR3 is built from 13 residues. The V end lost 8 bases, the J end lost 1 base, and 9 bases lay between the germline ends. CDR1 and CDR2 from the germline V gene are SEHNR and FQNEAQ (reference sequence). For the CDR3, the DNA is TGTGCCAGCGGACAGTCTTCTGGAAACACCATATATTTT. This sequence encodes CASGQSSGNTIYF.

DNA of the CDR3: TGCGCCAGCAGTACCGCGGGGCCTGACTCTGGAAACACCATATATTTT. Amino acid sequence: CASSTAGPDSGNTIYF. V and J are TRBV5-1 and TRBJ1-3; D is perhaps TRBD1 (5 bases). V lost 5 bases, J lost 0 bases, and 15 bases lay in between. Germline-derived CDR1 and CDR2 are SGHRS and YFSETQ. The length of the CDR3 is 16 residues. The variable domain in full, with the rest retrieved from reference TRBV5-1 and TRBJ1-3, is KAGVTQTPRYLIKTRGQQVTLSCSPISGHRSVSWYQQTPGQGLQFLFEYFSETQRNKGNFPGRFSGRQFSNSRSEMNVSTLELGDSALYLCASSTAGPDSGNTIYFGEGSWLTVV.

The chain carries TRBV9 and TRBJ1-1, with no clear D. CDR3 length: 15 amino acids. Germline V CDR1 and CDR2: SGDLS, YYNGEE. Trimming cost V 2 bases and J 0 bases, with 11 bases left between them. The CDR3 sequence: CASSVGLGMNTEAFF. The DNA for the CDR3 is TGTGCCAGCAGCGTGGGTTTGGGGATGAACACTGAAGCTTTCTTT.

This clonotype has a count of ten or more. The rearrangement links TRBV27 to TRBJ2-7; D is possibly TRBD2 (6 bases). V shed 0 bases and J shed 4 bases, with 10 bases lying between them. The CDR3 contains 14 residues. The germline CDR1 and CDR2 sequences are MNHEY and SMNVEV (reference sequence). Here the CDR3 DNA reads TGTGCCAGCAGTTTATCAGGGGAGGTTTACGAGCAGTACTTC. Residues: CASSLSGEVYEQYF.

The table lists this clonotype with many counts. This chain connects TRBV11-2 to TRBJ1-3; no firm D call. The CDR3 contains 16 residues. Trimming removed 6 bases from V and 2 bases from J, with 17 bases in between. CDR1 is SGHAT, CDR2 FQNNGV, per germline. The CDR3 DNA is TGTGCCAGCAGGCAAGGACCATCCCGAACTGGAAACACCATATATTTT. Translated, it gives CASRQGPSRTGNTIYF.

The J gene is TRBJ2-3, the V gene TRBV3-1; D remains unclear. Per the germline V gene, CDR1 is LGHDT and CDR2 is YNNKEL (reference sequence). The V end lost 0 bases, the J end lost 0 bases, and 4 bases lay between the germline ends. The CDR3 spans 14 residues. CDR3 sequence (DNA): TGTGCCAGCAGCCAAGATACGAGCACAGATACGCAGTATTTT. The encoded protein is CASSQDTSTDTQYF.

The sample holds a few counts of this clonotype. This chain links TRBV30 with TRBJ1-1; D unresolved. Trimming shortened V by 7 bases and J by 4 bases, and 13 bases separated the two germline ends. Germline V CDR1 and CDR2: GTSNPN, SVGIG (reference sequence). This CDR3 is built from 12 residues. DNA for the CDR3: TGTGCCTTGAGCGGCCCAGCCACTGAAGCTTTCTTT. It codes for CALSGPATEAFF.

The table lists this clonotype with many counts. The V and J genes are TRBV7-9 and TRBJ2-3, with no clear D. Trimming stripped 2 bases from V and 4 bases from J, with 10 bases between. Looked up from germline, CDR1 is SEHNR and CDR2 is FQNEAQ (reference sequence). The CDR3 sequence is 14 residues long. CDR3 sequence (DNA): TGTGCCAGCAGCTTAACCCTGGGCGCAGATACGCAGTATTTT. It yields the protein CASSLTLGADTQYF.

The J gene is TRBJ1-6, the V gene TRBV20-1; no definite D call. This CDR3 contains 12 residues. Germline V gives CDR1 DFQATT, CDR2 SNEGSKA (reference sequence). V was trimmed by 0 bases and J by 10 bases, leaving 7 bases between them. CDR3 DNA sequence: TGCAGTGCTAGAGACGTGGGGTCACCCCTCCACTTT. This translates into CSARDVGSPLHF.

V and J are TRBV12-5 and TRBJ2-1; tentatively, D is TRBD2 (6 bases). CDR3 size: 12 residues. The V end lost 6 bases, the J end lost 11 bases, and 14 bases lay between the germline ends. CDR1 is LGHNT, CDR2 FRNRAP, per germline. The CDR3 reads CASGSRGNQQFF. CDR3 DNA: TGTGCTAGTGGGTCGCGGGGTAATCAGCAGTTCTTC.

Notes on this clonotype: A far more abundant clone sits one base away, making this likely a read error. J is TRBJ2-7 and V is TRBV28; 9 nucleotides agree with TRBD2. Trimming took 2 bases from V and 7 from J; bases not matched to a gene: 9. The germline V gene encodes CDR1 MDHEN and CDR2 SYDVKM. CDR3 length equals 15 residues. CDR3 sequence: CASSLGSGSYNEQYF. In nucleotides, the CDR3 is TGTGCCAGCAGTTTAGGTAGCGGGAGTTATAATGAGCAGTACTTC.

Ten or more counts support this clonotype. The chain combines TRBV28 with TRBJ2-3; maybe TRBD1 (5 bases). CDR1 and CDR2 (germline): MDHEN, SYDVKM. The V gene lost 6 bases and the J gene lost 1 base, with 11 bases spanning the gap. The CDR3 is made up of 14 amino acids. The CDR3 DNA follows: TGTGCCAGCAGCGGCGGACACCGCACAGATACGCAGTATTTT. The encoded protein is CASSGGHRTDTQYF.

This clonotype was recorded many times. This chain connects TRBV6-1 to TRBJ1-2; 7 bases are shared with TRBD1. The CDR3 spans 14 residues. V lost 8 bases and J lost 7; bases outside the gene matches: 13. From germline, CDR1 is MNHNS and CDR2 SASEGT. CDR3 bases: TGTGCCAGCCAAGCTCTAGACAGGGAAGGTGGCTACACCTTC. Encoded protein: CASQALDREGGYTF.

This chain uses TRBV9 with TRBJ1-1; maybe TRBD1 (5 bases). Germline loops: CDR1 SGDLS, CDR2 YYNGEE. V lost 3 bases and J 0 bases, leaving 12 bases between the germline ends. The CDR3 runs to 15 residues. The CDR3 bases are TGTGCCAGCAGCGGCGGAGACAGACTGAACACTGAAGCTTTCTTT. Translating it yields CASSGGDRLNTEAFF.

V is TRBV20-1 and J is TRBJ2-3, with 8 bases identical to TRBD2. The J segment lost 0 bases and the V segment lost 2 bases, leaving 13 bases of the junction unmatched. This CDR3 region has 18 residues. Germline lookup yields CDR1 DFQATT and CDR2 SNEGSKA (reference sequence). The CDR3 bases are TGCAGTGCTAGAATAGCGGGACAACGAGCTCGGAGCACAGATACGCAGTATTTT. Protein: CSARIAGQRARSTDTQYF.

The J gene is TRBJ2-3, the V gene TRBV5-1; D is unresolved. Between the trimmed V and J ends, which lost 0 bases and 2 bases, there was a span of 10 bases. Germline CDR1 and CDR2: SGHRS and YFSETQ. The CDR3 length is 15 residues. The CDR3 protein is CASSLDGQSTDTQYF. The CDR3, as DNA: TGCGCCAGCAGCTTGGACGGTCAGTCCACAGATACGCAGTATTTT.

This clonotype was counted many times. V is TRBV15 and J is TRBJ1-3, with 7 positions matching TRBD1. The CDR3 contains 17 residues. CDR1 and CDR2 (germline): LNHNV, YYDKDF (reference sequence). The trim removed 1 base at V and 0 bases at J, leaving 6 bases unmatched. For the CDR3, the DNA is TGTGCCACCAGCAGAGGGACAGGACCCAGCTCTGGAAACACCATATATTTT. Protein sequence: CATSRGTGPSSGNTIYF.

This clonotype was counted at least ten times. The V call is TRBV28, the J call TRBJ2-6, with TRBD1 as a possible D gene (5 bases). Germline V gene data show CDR1 as MDHEN and CDR2 as SYDVKM. V was pared by 3 bases and J by 3 bases, with 6 bases between. This CDR3 is built from 14 residues. The CDR3 reads CASSFQGGANVLTF. The CDR3 nucleotides are TGTGCCAGCAGTTTCCAGGGTGGGGCCAACGTCCTGACTTTC.

This chain links TRBV20-1 with TRBJ2-7, with D perhaps assigned TRBD1 or TRBD2 (5 bases each). Deletions cut 3 bases from V and 6 bases from J, with 18 bases between. This CDR3 is built from 14 residues. Germline CDR1 and CDR2: DFQATT and SNEGSKA (reference sequence). The CDR3 reads CSASSGTGLVEQYF. As DNA, the CDR3 is TGCAGTGCTAGCTCCGGGACGGGGTTAGTCGAGCAGTACTTC.

This clonotype turned up a few times. J is TRBJ2-7 and V is TRBV28; 9 nucleotides match TRBD2. The germline gives CDR1 MDHEN, CDR2 SYDVKM. This CDR3 region has 16 residues. The J segment lost 2 bases and the V segment lost 6 bases, leaving 11 bases of the junction unmatched. CDR3 in amino acids: CASSLAGAPRPYEQYF. The CDR3 region has the DNA TGTGCCAGCAGCTTAGCGGGAGCCCCTCGTCCCTACGAGCAGTACTTC. Complete variable domain (other parts from reference TRBV28 and TRBJ2-7): DVKVTQSSRYLVKRTGEKVFLECVQDMDHENMFWYRQDPGLGLRLIYFSYDVKMKEKGDIPEGYSVSREKKERFSLILESASTNQTSMYLCASSLAGAPRPYEQYFGPGTRLTVT.

The count of this clonotype is one. The chain recombines TRBV5-1 with TRBJ2-7; D unresolved. This CDR3 has 16 amino acids. Trimming took 8 bases from V and 0 from J, leaving 21 bases between them. Germline V CDR1 and CDR2: SGHRS, YFSETQ. The DNA of the CDR3 is TGCGCCAGTCAAGGGCAGGCCGCCACTAACTCCTACGAGCAGTACTTC. Translation gives CASQGQAATNSYEQYF.

This clonotype was detected ten times or more. The chain couples TRBV7-8 to TRBJ2-7; maybe TRBD2 (5 bases). The V gene lost 0 bases and the J gene lost 3 bases, with 12 bases spanning the gap. CDR3 length: 15 amino acids. Germline assignment: CDR1 SGHVS and CDR2 FQNEAQ. The chain's CDR3 is CASSLARVGSYEQYF. The CDR3 DNA follows: TGTGCCAGCAGCTTAGCGCGGGTTGGGAGCTACGAGCAGTACTTC.

This clonotype appeared many times. The chain has TRBV28 and TRBJ2-3, with TRBD1 identical over 8 bases. This CDR3 has 14 residues. CDR1 MDHEN and CDR2 SYDVKM come from the germline V gene. V was pared by 8 bases and J by 4 bases, with 8 bases of the junction left unmatched. CDR3 DNA sequence: TGTGCCAGCGCGCGGACAGGGAAGGCAGATACGCAGTATTTT. It encodes CASARTGKADTQYF.

This clonotype came up a few times. This rearrangement joins TRBV15 to TRBJ1-5; no clear D. Trimming took 8 bases from V and 4 from J, leaving 12 bases between them. The CDR3 spans 13 residues. Germline V lookup: CDR1 LNHNV, CDR2 YYDKDF (reference sequence). CDR3 sequence reads: CATQVMGNQPQHF. The CDR3 nucleotides read TGTGCCACCCAGGTTATGGGGAATCAGCCCCAGCATTTT. Based on the CDR3 plus reference TRBV15 and TRBJ1-5, the full variable domain is DAMVIQNPRYQVTQFGKPVTLSCSQTLNHNVMYWYQQKSSQAPKLLFHYYDKDFNNEADTPDNFQSRRPNTSFCFLDIRSPGLGDTAMYLCATQVMGNQPQHFGDGTRLSIL.

This clonotype was recorded many times. This sequence joins TRBV20-1 and TRBJ2-1, with 13 bases fitting TRBD2. In germline, CDR1 is DFQATT, CDR2 SNEGSKA (reference sequence). J gave up 4 bases and V 5 bases, and 2 bases lay outside the gene matches. This CDR3 is 14 amino acids long. CDR3: CSAPGLAGYNEQFF. CDR3 nucleotide sequence: TGCAGTGCTCCGGGACTAGCGGGGTACAATGAGCAGTTCTTC.

This clonotype was found a few times. The gene calls are TRBV6-1 and TRBJ2-1; 7 bases line up with TRBD2. The CDR3 length is 14 residues. V shed 8 bases and J 7 bases; nucleotides not matched to a gene: 11. Germline-derived CDR1 and CDR2 are MNHNS and SASEGT. The CDR3 sequence is CASAKGGSWNEQFF. The CDR3 DNA reads TGTGCCAGCGCAAAGGGCGGGAGCTGGAATGAGCAGTTCTTC.

In this sample, this clonotype turned up many times. The chain is built from TRBV20-1 and TRBJ2-7; 12 positions match TRBD2. Germline values: CDR1 DFQATT, CDR2 SNEGSKA (reference sequence). CDR3 length: 13 residues. V lost 6 bases and J lost 4; bases outside the gene matches: 4. This chain's CDR3 is CSALAGGGYEQYF. CDR3 sequence (DNA): TGCAGTGCCCTAGCGGGAGGGGGGTACGAGCAGTACTTC.

This clonotype came up once. This sequence is one base from a far larger clone and is likely a read error. This sequence joins TRBV5-1 and TRBJ1-4; D may be TRBD1 (5 bases). The CDR3 extends over 15 amino acids. CDR1 SGHRS and CDR2 YFSETQ come from the germline V gene. This CDR3 is CASSSSRGREEKLFF. For the CDR3, the DNA is TGTGCCAGCAGCTCGTCCCGGGGCAGGGAAGAAAAACTGTTTTTT.